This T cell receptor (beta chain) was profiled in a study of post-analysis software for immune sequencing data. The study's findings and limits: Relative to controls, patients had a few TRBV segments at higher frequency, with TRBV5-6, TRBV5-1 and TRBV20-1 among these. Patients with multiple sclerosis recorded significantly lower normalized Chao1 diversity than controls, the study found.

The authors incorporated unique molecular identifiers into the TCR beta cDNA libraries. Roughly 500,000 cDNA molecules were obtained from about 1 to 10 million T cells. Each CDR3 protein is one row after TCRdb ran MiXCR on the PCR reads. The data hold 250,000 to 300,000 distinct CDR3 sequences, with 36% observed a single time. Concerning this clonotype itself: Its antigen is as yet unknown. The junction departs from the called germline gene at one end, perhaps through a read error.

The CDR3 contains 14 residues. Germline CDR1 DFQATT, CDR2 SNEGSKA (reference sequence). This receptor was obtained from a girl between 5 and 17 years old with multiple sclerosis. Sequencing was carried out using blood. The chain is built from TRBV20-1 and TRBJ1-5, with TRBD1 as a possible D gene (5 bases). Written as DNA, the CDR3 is TGCAGTGCTAGGGACGGGACGGTGCATCAGCCCCGGCATTTT. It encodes CSARDGTVHQPRHF.